Each of the 21 T cell receptor beta chains below was sequenced from the same sample in a study of blood T cell repertoires in COVID-19. Produced via immunoSEQ multiplex PCR; TCRdb's table is partial and in-frame only. The top ten hold about 1.5% of the sample, which has about 430,000 clones, roughly 90% seen once. The sequenced material came from PBMCs or T cells enriched from blood (not recorded which). These receptors all stem from a woman aged 18-29 years who had been exposed to COVID-19.

As concerns this clone: Other DNA variants within this sample encode the same CDR3. The rearrangement joins TRBV18 to TRBJ1-4; no definite D call. Germline V gene lookup returns CDR1 KGHSH and CDR2 LQKENI. CDR3 length: 13 residues. Deletions cut 2 bases from V and 8 bases from J, with 9 bases between. For the CDR3, the DNA is TGTGCCAGCTCACCAGGGTTGGGCGAAAAACTGTTTTTT. This gives the protein CASSPGLGEKLFF.

The chain combines TRBV6-1 with TRBJ1-6; 7 nucleotides match TRBD1. The CDR3 consists of 17 residues. Germline-derived CDR1 and CDR2 are MNHNS and SASEGT. With 1 base clipped from V and 4 bases from J, the junction kept 7 bases outside the gene matches. The CDR3 sequence: CASSEDRVGQYNSPLHF. As DNA, the CDR3 is TGTGCCAGCAGTGAAGATAGAGTGGGACAGTATAATTCACCCCTCCACTTT.

The chain recombines TRBV23-1 with TRBJ2-7; weak D call: TRBD1 (5 bases). TRBV23-1 is given ORF status, its function remaining uncertain. There are 17 residues in the CDR3. Trimming shortened V by 1 base and J by 0 bases, and 16 bases separated the two germline ends. The CDR3 sequence: CASSQLQGREPSYEQYF. Written as DNA, the CDR3 is TGCGCCAGCAGTCAATTGCAGGGAAGGGAACCCTCCTACGAGCAGTACTTC.

The chain has TRBV3-1 (or the pseudogene TRBV3-2) and TRBJ2-7, with 12 bases fitting TRBD2. The CDR3 contains 15 residues. Per the germline V gene, CDR1 is LGHDT and CDR2 is YNNKEL (reference sequence). Germline trimming cut 2 bases from V and 10 bases from J; bases unmatched to any gene: 9. The CDR3 DNA is TGTGCCAGCAGCCAAATGACTAGCGGGAGATCAGAACAGTACTTC. This encodes CASSQMTSGRSEQYF.

This clone showed up just once. Other DNA sequences of this sample code for an identical CDR3. This chain joins TRBV5-1 and TRBJ2-7, with 8 bases matching TRBD2. Trimming removed 4 bases from V and 4 bases from J; junction bases left unmatched: 7. This CDR3 has 14 residues. Germline V gene sequence: CDR1 SGHRS, CDR2 YFSETQ. CDR3 bases: TGCGCCAGCAGCCTGGCGGGGGGACGGTACGAGCAGTACTTC. Translated, it gives CASSLAGGRYEQYF.

The V gene is TRBV7-3, the J gene TRBJ2-2; D is undetermined. Germline V lookup: CDR1 SGHTA, CDR2 FQGTGA. This CDR3 is 17 amino acids long. Trimming shortened V by 1 base and J by 2 bases, and 14 bases separated the two germline ends. CDR3 in DNA: TGTGCCAGCAGCTTAAGTCTCGGCAGGCTTAACACCGGGGAGCTGTTTTTT. Translating gives CASSLSLGRLNTGELFF.

The V and J genes are TRBV28 and TRBJ2-7, with 7 bases that match TRBD1. The ends lost 5 bases at V and 2 bases at J; junction bases unmatched: 9. The germline CDR1 and CDR2 sequences are MDHEN and SYDVKM. The CDR3 loop spans 15 amino acids. Here the CDR3 DNA reads TGTGCCAGCAGTCCCCCAGGGGGTCGAGCCTACGAGCAGTACTTC. Its translation: CASSPPGGRAYEQYF.

This clone occurred a few times. J is TRBJ2-5 and V is TRBV6-2 or TRBV6-3; 8 bases line up with TRBD2. Trimming at V came to 2 bases and at J to 1 base, leaving 6 bases not matched to a gene. Germline V lookup: CDR1 MNHEY, CDR2 SVGEGT. CDR3 length: 16 residues. The CDR3 region has the DNA TGTGCCAGCAGTTACCCCCCACTAGCGGTCCAAGAGACCCAGTACTTC. It encodes CASSYPPLAVQETQYF.

V gene TRBV20-1 combines with J gene TRBJ2-7; 8 positions match TRBD1. CDR1 is DFQATT and CDR2 is SNEGSKA in the germline V gene (reference sequence). This CDR3 comprises 12 residues. J was trimmed by 3 bases and V by 4 bases; bases with no gene match: 2. This CDR3 reads CSANDRGYEQYF. The CDR3 region has the DNA TGCAGTGCTAATGACAGGGGCTACGAGCAGTACTTC.

The rearrangement uses TRBV28 and TRBJ1-4; D is uncertain. CDR3 size: 12 residues. The ends were cut back, 2 bases at V and 7 bases at J, with 5 bases in the middle. The V gene's germline CDR1 is MDHEN and CDR2 SYDVKM. CDR3 in amino acids: CASSLQVEKLFF. CDR3 DNA: TGTGCCAGCAGTTTACAGGTTGAAAAACTGTTTTTT.

The chain is built from TRBV11-2 and TRBJ2-5, with D perhaps TRBD1 (6 bases). Germline V gene sequence: CDR1 SGHAT, CDR2 FQNNGV. This CDR3 contains 16 residues. Trimming pared 5 bases from V and 0 bases from J, leaving 16 bases between. CDR3 sequence (DNA): TGTGCCAGCAGCCTACAGGGCCTTAACTACCAAGAGACCCAGTACTTC. It yields the protein CASSLQGLNYQETQYF.

This clone has a single count. The same CDR3 can be traced to other DNA sequences in this sample. The rearrangement joins TRBV29-1 to TRBJ2-7, with a weak D call TRBD1 (5 bases). Trimming removed 3 bases from V and 4 bases from J, with 7 bases in between. Per the germline V gene, CDR1 is SQVTM and CDR2 is ANQGSEA. The CDR3 totals 11 residues. The CDR3 nucleotides are TGCAGCGTTGACCAGGGATACGAGCAGTACTTC. Its protein product is CSVDQGYEQYF.

V gene TRBV7-3 combines with J gene TRBJ1-1, with 12 nucleotides matching TRBD1. The CDR3 runs 18 residues. V lost 0 bases to trimming and J lost 3 bases; unmatched junction nucleotides: 8. Germline V CDR1 and CDR2: SGHTA, FQGTGA. The CDR3 nucleotides read TGTGCCAGCAGCTTAACGGGCATCGGGACAGGGGGCTACACTGAAGCTTTCTTT. This gives the protein CASSLTGIGTGGYTEAFF.

The chain couples TRBV12-3 or TRBV12-4 to TRBJ1-2; D gene ambiguous. The length of the CDR3 is 13 residues. V gave up 0 bases and J gave up 8 bases, with 10 bases separating them. CDR3 amino acids: CASSLARQVGYTF. The CDR3 DNA follows: TGTGCCAGCAGTTTAGCGCGTCAAGTCGGCTACACCTTC.

The chain is built from TRBV5-6 and TRBJ1-6; no clear D gene. CDR3 size: 15 residues. The V end was cut by 5 bases, the J end by 0 bases, with 9 bases between. Germline assignment: CDR1 SGHDT and CDR2 YYEEEE. CDR3 sequence: CASSGSRSYNSPLHF. CDR3 nucleotide sequence: TGTGCCAGCAGTGGGAGTCGCTCCTATAATTCACCCCTCCACTTT.

The J gene is TRBJ2-7, the V gene TRBV2, with D unclear. The germline V gene encodes CDR1 SNHLY and CDR2 FYNNEI. The germline V and J ends were trimmed by 1 base and 3 bases, with 10 bases remaining between them. CDR3 length: 14 residues. The CDR3 DNA is TGTGCCAGCAGTGAAGAATCTCTGTACTACGAGCAGTACTTC. Its translation is CASSEESLYYEQYF.

This clone was detected a few times. This chain connects TRBV18 to TRBJ1-5; TRBD1 agrees at 9 bases. V dropped 4 bases and J dropped 4; count of bases not matched to a gene: 2. The CDR3 spans 14 residues. Germline CDR1 is KGHSH and CDR2 is LQKENI. CDR3 in amino acids: CASSRGQGNQPQHF. In DNA, the CDR3 is TGTGCCAGCTCACGGGGACAGGGAAATCAGCCCCAGCATTTT.

With regard to this clone: A read error may account for a junction end that differs from germline. The chain links TRBV6-5 to TRBJ1-2; D unclear. CDR3 length equals 11 residues. Germline CDR1 MNHEY, CDR2 SVGAGI. The DNA of the CDR3 is TGTGCCAGCAGCTACCCGGAGGTTTTCCCCTTC. It specifies CASSYPEVFPF.

The J gene is TRBJ1-3, the V gene TRBV30, with 7 bases matching TRBD1. CDR1 and CDR2 (germline): GTSNPN, SVGIG (reference sequence). This CDR3 has 16 residues. V dropped 4 bases and J dropped 3; count of bases not matched to a gene: 12. The CDR3 sequence is CAWTHYRGPGGNTIYF. In nucleotides, the CDR3 is TGTGCCTGGACCCATTACAGGGGCCCTGGTGGAAACACCATATATTTT. The full variable domain, in which reference TRBV30 and TRBJ1-3 provide the parts outside the CDR3, is SQTIHQWPATLVQPVGSPLSLECTVEGTSNPNLYWYRQAAGRGLQLLFYSVGIGQISSEVPQNLSASRPQDRQFILSSKKLLLSDSGFYLCAWTHYRGPGGNTIYFGEGSWLTVV.

This chain uses TRBV2 with TRBJ2-1; 8 nucleotides agree with TRBD2. This CDR3 comprises 16 residues. V shed 2 bases, J shed 4 bases, and the junction held 7 bases outside the gene matches. The germline gives CDR1 SNHLY, CDR2 FYNNEI. The CDR3 DNA reads as TGTGCCAGCAGTGAATTAGTAGCGGGGACGTACAATGAGCAGTTCTTC. This sequence encodes CASSELVAGTYNEQFF.

The chain has TRBV9 and TRBJ1-4, with 7 bases matching TRBD1. V dropped 4 bases and J dropped 5; count of bases not matched to a gene: 5. The CDR3 extends over 14 amino acids. Germline lookup yields CDR1 SGDLS and CDR2 YYNGEE. CDR3 bases: TGTGCCAGCAGCCCCGGGACAGCAAATGAAAAACTGTTTTTT. Residues: CASSPGTANEKLFF.